The rows below give T cell receptor beta chains drawn from one sample of a study of cytomegalovirus exposure and HLA in healthy donors. Data came from immunoSEQ multiplex PCR; TCRdb stores just in-frame clones and leaves some out. The repertoire holds 90,000 to 100,000 clones, with about 79% as singletons. Sequenced sample: PBMCs. These receptors originate from a middle-aged man in good health and CMV-seronegative. The CDR3 runs from the conserved cysteine through the conserved F or W. A D gene is named only where the DNA matches it firmly. Only part of the rows carry a size: once, few, many, or a class if the clone is expanded.

V: TRBV7-3; size: .; D: .; length: 18; J: TRBJ2-6; CDR3: CASSLDFLGAGGANVLTF; DNA: TGTGCCAGCAGCTTAGATTTTCTGGGGGCAGGGGGGGCCAACGTCCTGACTTTC
V: TRBV28; size: .; D: TRBD1; length: 20; J: TRBJ1-4; CDR3: CASSLEEGQGSSGTNEKLFF; DNA: TGTGCCAGCAGCCTCGAGGAGGGACAGGGCTCTTCGGGAACTAATGAAAAACTGTTTTTT
V: TRBV7-2; size: .; D: .; length: 15; J: TRBJ1-2; CDR3: CASSLATASDNGYTF; DNA: TGTGCCAGCAGCTTAGCCACAGCATCGGACAATGGCTACACCTTC
V: TRBV10-3; size: few; D: TRBD1; length: 14; J: TRBJ1-1; CDR3: CAIRGGQTNTEAFF; DNA: TGTGCCATCAGGGGGGGACAGACGAACACTGAAGCTTTCTTT
V: TRBV6-6; size: few; D: TRBD1; length: 14; J: TRBJ2-7; CDR3: CASSYRRQGWEQYF; DNA: TGTGCCAGCAGTTACCGCAGACAGGGCTGGGAGCAGTACTTC
V: TRBV25-1; size: few; D: .; length: 15; J: TRBJ2-7; CDR3: CASSAGVDLLYEQYF; DNA: TGTGCCAGCAGCGCAGGGGTCGACCTTCTTTACGAGCAGTACTTC
V: TRBV7-3; size: .; D: .; length: 14; J: TRBJ2-1; CDR3: CASSLNPVTNEQFF; DNA: TGTGCCAGCAGCTTAAATCCAGTTACGAATGAGCAGTTCTTC
V: TRBV2; size: few; D: .; length: 13; J: TRBJ1-5; CDR3: CASSETGFQPQHF; DNA: TGTGCCAGCAGTGAAACGGGGTTCCAGCCCCAGCATTTT
V: TRBV4-1; size: few; D: .; length: 15; J: TRBJ1-1; CDR3: CASSSGGGGETEAFF; DNA: TGCGCCAGCAGCTCAGGCGGAGGTGGGGAGACTGAAGCTTTCTTT
V: TRBV5-6; size: .; D: .; length: 15; J: TRBJ2-1; CDR3: CASSLALARYNEQFF; DNA: TGTGCCAGCAGCTTGGCGCTAGCGAGATACAATGAGCAGTTCTTC
V: TRBV2; size: once; D: .; length: 15; J: TRBJ2-2; CDR3: CASSARGGDTGELFF; DNA: TGTGCCAGCAGTGCCAGGGGAGGGGACACCGGGGAGCTGTTTTTT
V: TRBV29-1; size: .; D: TRBD2; length: 17; J: TRBJ2-3; CDR3: CSVQPRLTSGGENTQYF; DNA: TGCAGCGTTCAACCCCGACTGACTAGCGGGGGGGAGAATACGCAGTATTTT
V: TRBV15; size: .; D: .; length: 16; J: TRBJ1-5; CDR3: CATSREGQASNQPQHF; DNA: TGTGCCACCAGCAGAGAGGGGCAGGCTAGCAATCAGCCCCAGCATTTT
V: TRBV4-3; size: few; D: .; length: 15; J: TRBJ2-6; CDR3: CASSYESAGANVLTF; DNA: TGCGCCAGCAGCTATGAGTCCGCTGGGGCCAACGTCCTGACTTTC
V: TRBV4-1; size: few; D: TRBD1; length: 15; J: TRBJ1-5; CDR3: CASSPQGQSNQPQHF; DNA: TGCGCCAGCAGCCCACAGGGGCAGAGCAATCAGCCCCAGCATTTT
V: TRBV7-7; size: .; D: .; length: 13; J: TRBJ2-1; CDR3: CASSLDRYNEQFF; DNA: TGTGCTAGCAGCCTAGACAGATACAATGAGCAGTTCTTC
V: TRBV28; size: .; D: .; length: 15; J: TRBJ1-3; CDR3: CASSLSLQTGNTIYF; DNA: TGTGCCAGCAGTTTATCTCTCCAGACTGGAAACACCATATATTTT
V: TRBV11-1; size: .; D: .; length: 18; J: TRBJ2-6; CDR3: CASSLEDSRTSGANVLTF; DNA: TGTGCCAGCAGCTTAGAAGACTCGAGAACCTCTGGGGCCAACGTCCTGACTTTC
V: TRBV27; size: .; D: TRBD1; length: 13; J: TRBJ2-7; CDR3: CASIGQGAYEQYF; DNA: TGTGCCAGCATCGGACAGGGGGCGTACGAGCAGTACTTC
V: TRBV19; size: .; D: TRBD2; length: 14; J: TRBJ2-7; CDR3: CASSVHSGTSEQYF; DNA: TGTGCCAGTAGTGTTCATAGCGGGACAAGCGAGCAGTACTTC
V: TRBV7-3; size: .; D: .; length: 15; J: TRBJ2-1; CDR3: CASSPRGTAYNEQFF; DNA: TGTGCCAGCAGCCCACGGGGGACCGCCTACAATGAGCAGTTCTTC
V: TRBV9; size: .; D: TRBD2; length: 17; J: TRBJ2-1; CDR3: CASSPGVAGVSYNEQFF; DNA: TGTGCCAGCAGCCCTGGGGTAGCGGGAGTTTCTTACAATGAGCAGTTCTTC
V: TRBV5-3; size: .; D: TRBD1; length: 17; J: TRBJ2-3; CDR3: CARSLNLDRGLADTQYF; DNA: TGTGCCAGAAGCTTGAACCTCGACAGGGGCCTCGCAGATACGCAGTATTTT
V: TRBV18; size: .; D: .; length: 12; J: TRBJ2-5; CDR3: CASSPGAETQYF; DNA: TGTGCCAGCTCACCGGGGGCAGAGACCCAGTACTTC
V: TRBV25-1; size: .; D: .; length: 13; J: TRBJ2-1; CDR3: CASSERAYNEQFF; DNA: TGTGCCAGCAGTGAGCGAGCCTACAATGAGCAGTTCTTC
V: TRBV6-5; size: .; D: TRBD1; length: 14; J: TRBJ1-6; CDR3: CASSRTGYNSPLHF; DNA: TGTGCCAGCAGTAGGACAGGTTATAATTCACCCCTCCACTTT
V: TRBV7-3; size: .; D: TRBD2; length: 18; J: TRBJ2-1; CDR3: CASSTLAGLADSYNEQFF; DNA: TGTGCCAGCAGCACCCTGGCGGGACTAGCGGACTCCTACAATGAGCAGTTCTTC
V: TRBV7-3; size: .; D: TRBD1; length: 15; J: TRBJ2-3; CDR3: CASSLRDRNTDTQYF; DNA: TGTGCCAGCAGCCTCCGGGACAGGAACACAGATACGCAGTATTTT
V: TRBV28; size: .; D: TRBD2; length: 14; J: TRBJ2-1; CDR3: CASMEYIGEGEQFF; DNA: TGTGCCAGCATGGAATACATAGGGGAGGGGGAGCAGTTCTTC
V: TRBV5-8; size: .; D: .; length: 16; J: TRBJ2-2; CDR3: CASSTLGGIADGELFF; DNA: TGTGCCAGCAGCACCTTGGGAGGCATCGCGGACGGGGAGCTGTTTTTT
V: TRBV10-3; size: .; D: TRBD1; length: 14; J: TRBJ2-7; CDR3: CAISDVRQGYEQYF; DNA: TGTGCCATCAGTGATGTGAGACAGGGCTACGAGCAGTACTTC
V: TRBV7-2; size: .; D: TRBD2; length: 15; J: TRBJ2-7; CDR3: CASSRLAGLSYEQYF; DNA: TGTGCCAGCAGCCGTCTAGCGGGGCTCTCCTACGAGCAGTACTTC
V: TRBV29-1; size: once; D: TRBD2; length: 15; J: TRBJ2-2; CDR3: CSVGTSGDLTGELFF; DNA: TGCAGCGTTGGGACTAGCGGGGACCTCACCGGGGAGCTGTTTTTT
V: TRBV28; size: .; D: TRBD1; length: 14; J: TRBJ1-4; CDR3: CASSRTGGNEKLFF; DNA: TGTGCCAGCAGTAGGACAGGGGGCAATGAAAAACTGTTTTTT
V: TRBV6-5; size: .; D: .; length: 15; J: TRBJ2-4; CDR3: CASTTEQGSKNIQYF; DNA: TGTGCCAGCACCACAGAGCAGGGGTCCAAAAACATTCAGTACTTC
V: TRBV29-1; size: .; D: TRBD2; length: 13; J: TRBJ2-3; CDR3: CSVIAGGTDTQYF; DNA: TGCAGCGTTATAGCGGGAGGCACAGATACGCAGTATTTT
V: TRBV10-1; size: .; D: .; length: 15; J: TRBJ2-5; CDR3: CASSESKASGETQYF; DNA: TGCGCCAGCAGTGAGTCTAAGGCCTCGGGAGAGACCCAGTACTTC
V: TRBV4-2; size: once; D: TRBD1; length: 17; J: TRBJ1-2; CDR3: CASSQDYSTGGYYGYTF; DNA: TGTGCCAGCAGCCAAGATTATAGCACAGGGGGCTACTATGGCTACACCTTC
V: TRBV6-5; size: .; D: .; length: 15; J: TRBJ2-1; CDR3: CASSPGSVSYNEQFF; DNA: TGTGCCAGCAGTCCCGGGAGCGTCTCCTACAATGAGCAGTTCTTC
V: TRBV27; size: .; D: TRBD1; length: 15; J: TRBJ1-2; CDR3: CASTPSLDRDYGYTF; DNA: TGTGCCAGCACCCCCTCGCTGGACAGGGACTATGGCTACACCTTC
V: TRBV5-6; size: .; D: .; length: 15; J: TRBJ2-2; CDR3: CASSPQGSFAGELFF; DNA: TGTGCCAGCAGCCCACAGGGTAGCTTCGCCGGGGAGCTGTTTTTT
V: TRBV5-1; size: .; D: TRBD1; length: 16; J: TRBJ2-1; CDR3: CASSSDRGSSYNEQFF; DNA: TGCGCCAGCAGCTCGGACAGGGGGAGCTCCTACAATGAGCAGTTCTTC
V: TRBV18; size: .; D: .; length: 16; J: TRBJ1-4; CDR3: CASSPPGGEGNEKLFF; DNA: TGTGCCAGCTCACCACCGGGCGGGGAGGGAAACGAAAAACTGTTTTTT
V: TRBV6-5; size: many; D: TRBD1; length: 13; J: TRBJ1-1; CDR3: CASSVQGATEAFF; DNA: TGTGCCAGCAGTGTACAGGGGGCCACTGAAGCTTTCTTT
V: TRBV28; size: .; D: .; length: 16; J: TRBJ1-3; CDR3: CASSPPGSLSGNTIYF; DNA: TGTGCCAGCAGTCCCCCAGGATCCCTATCTGGAAACACCATATATTTT
V: TRBV11-2; size: .; D: TRBD2; length: 17; J: TRBJ2-5; CDR3: CASSFGIAGGVGETQYF; DNA: TGTGCCAGCAGCTTCGGGATAGCGGGAGGAGTAGGTGAGACCCAGTACTTC
V: TRBV2; size: once; D: TRBD1; length: 12; J: TRBJ1-1; CDR3: CATQGGRTEAFF; DNA: TGTGCCACGCAGGGGGGAAGAACTGAAGCTTTCTTT
V: TRBV2; size: .; D: .; length: 15; J: TRBJ2-3; CDR3: CASGGSTGVTDTQYF; DNA: TGTGCCAGCGGGGGTTCCACGGGGGTCACAGATACGCAGTATTTT
V: TRBV6-5; size: .; D: TRBD2; length: 14; J: TRBJ2-7; CDR3: CASRTGLASWEQYF; DNA: TGTGCCAGCAGGACGGGACTAGCGAGCTGGGAGCAGTACTTC
V: TRBV18; size: .; D: TRBD2; length: 15; J: TRBJ2-3; CDR3: CASSPLGLAADTQYF; DNA: TGTGCCAGCTCACCACTCGGACTAGCGGCAGATACGCAGTATTTT
V: TRBV6-6; size: .; D: TRBD1; length: 16; J: TRBJ2-7; CDR3: CASSSPVWTGSYEQYF; DNA: TGTGCCAGCAGTTCCCCCGTCTGGACAGGCTCCTACGAGCAGTACTTC
V: TRBV28; size: .; D: TRBD1; length: 15; J: TRBJ1-3; CDR3: CASSLQGAAGNTIYF; DNA: TGTGCCAGCAGTTTACAGGGGGCCGCTGGAAACACCATATATTTT
V: TRBV27; size: once; D: .; length: 12; J: TRBJ2-7; CDR3: CASSSVGGRQYF; DNA: TGTGCCAGCAGTTCGGTCGGGGGAAGGCAGTACTTC
V: TRBV5-1; size: .; D: TRBD2; length: 16; J: TRBJ2-1; CDR3: CASSLGTSGRAGEQFF; DNA: TGCGCCAGCAGCTTGGGGACTAGCGGGAGGGCCGGTGAGCAGTTCTTC
V: TRBV28; size: .; D: TRBD2; length: 15; J: TRBJ2-3; CDR3: CASSPGGLSTDTQYF; DNA: TGTGCCAGCAGTCCGGGGGGTCTTAGCACAGATACGCAGTATTTT